The clone carrying this T cell receptor (beta chain) was observed a few times. Its specificity is unknown. Production of TCR cDNA was by 5'RACE template switching, which also added a universal primer site and UMIs. Using its own MiXCR run on the 5' RACE reads, TCRdb lists one record per CDR3 protein. This table holds about 510,000 distinct CDR3 sequences, 20% to 25% found once. The data belong to a study of T cells after yellow fever vaccination. General study results and limits: Overall, a small share of clonotypes was seen in both CD4 and CD8 compartments. By day 5 rather than day 15, the secondary response had peaked, though it was weaker. The booster saw the reappearance of most primary-vaccination clones (about 95% CD4, 70% to 90% CD8).

This clonotype was sampled from a man between 18 and 29 years old who received the YFV17D yellow fever vaccine. The source was PBMCs, collected more than 20 days after the first yellow fever vaccination.

The CDR3 loop reads CASSSDGDTDTQYF. The CDR3 region has the DNA TGCGCCAGCAGCTCGGACGGAGACACAGATACGCAGTATTTT. The chain recombines TRBV5-1 with TRBJ2-3; no definite D call. The V gene lost 3 bases and the J gene lost 2 bases, with 10 bases spanning the gap. Germline values: CDR1 SGHRS, CDR2 YFSETQ. The CDR3 runs 14 residues.